This is a list of T cell receptor beta chains from one sample in a study of shared clonotypes between healthy human individuals. Using immunoSEQ multiplex PCR, the repertoire was profiled, and TCRdb retains in-frame clones only, with some absent. The sample records under 2.5 million clones, around 93% being singletons. The sequencing sample was made of naive CD4+ T cells from PBMCs. Receptor source: a young man in good health. Some clones in this sample may be carry-over from other donors' samples. CDR3s include the opening cysteine and the closing phenylalanine or tryptophan. The order of the fields is V gene, clone size, J gene, D gene, CDR3 protein, CDR3 DNA. A D gene is named only where the DNA matches it firmly. Clone size, where shown, is once, few, many, or a class for clones that have expanded.

v_gene: TRBV9; abundance: .; j_gene: TRBJ2-1; d_gene: TRBD2; CDR3aa: CASSVRGTSVGSSYNEQFF; CDR3nt: TGTGCCAGCAGCGTTCGCGGGACTAGCGTTGGTAGCTCCTACAATGAGCAGTTCTTC
v_gene: TRBV7-3; abundance: .; j_gene: TRBJ1-2; d_gene: TRBD1; CDR3aa: CASSRTGGDGYTF; CDR3nt: TGTGCCAGCAGCCGTACAGGGGGTGATGGCTACACCTTC
v_gene: TRBV11-2; abundance: .; j_gene: TRBJ1-1; d_gene: .; CDR3aa: CASSRLPTGRENTEAFF; CDR3nt: TGTGCCAGCAGCCGTTTGCCCACCGGCAGGGAGAACACTGAAGCTTTCTTT
v_gene: TRBV4-1; abundance: once; j_gene: TRBJ2-3; d_gene: TRBD1; CDR3aa: CASSRVGQGRSDTQYF; CDR3nt: TGCGCCAGCAGCCGAGTAGGACAGGGGAGATCAGATACGCAGTATTTT
v_gene: TRBV18; abundance: .; j_gene: TRBJ1-1; d_gene: .; CDR3aa: CASSKGPMNTEAFF; CDR3nt: TGTGCCAGCTCAAAAGGGCCGATGAACACTGAAGCTTTCTTT
v_gene: TRBV7-6; abundance: .; j_gene: TRBJ1-5; d_gene: .; CDR3aa: CASSSKAGTPTLSNQPQHF; CDR3nt: TGTGCCAGCAGCTCAAAAGCCGGGACACCTACCCTTAGCAATCAGCCCCAGCATTTT
v_gene: TRBV7-6; abundance: .; j_gene: TRBJ2-3; d_gene: TRBD2; CDR3aa: CASSLGLAVTDTQYF; CDR3nt: TGTGCCAGCAGCTTAGGACTAGCAGTCACAGATACGCAGTATTTT
v_gene: TRBV27; abundance: .; j_gene: TRBJ1-1; d_gene: .; CDR3aa: CASTPVAGGSNTEAFF; CDR3nt: TGTGCCAGCACCCCGGTCGCCGGAGGGTCGAACACTGAAGCTTTCTTT
v_gene: TRBV5-1; abundance: .; j_gene: TRBJ1-2; d_gene: .; CDR3aa: CASSLAEETLSGYTF; CDR3nt: TGCGCCAGCAGCTTGGCCGAGGAAACCCTATCCGGCTACACCTTC
v_gene: TRBV19; abundance: .; j_gene: TRBJ1-1; d_gene: .; CDR3aa: CASSDRPTNTEAFF; CDR3nt: TGTGCCAGTAGTGACAGGCCGACGAACACTGAAGCTTTCTTT
v_gene: TRBV10-3; abundance: .; j_gene: TRBJ2-7; d_gene: TRBD1; CDR3aa: CATATGTAYEQYF; CDR3nt: TGTGCCACTGCTACCGGGACAGCTTACGAGCAGTACTTC
v_gene: TRBV6-6; abundance: .; j_gene: TRBJ1-5; d_gene: .; CDR3aa: CASRQGNQPQHF; CDR3nt: TGTGCCAGCAGACAGGGCAACCAGCCCCAGCATTTT
v_gene: TRBV7-2; abundance: .; j_gene: TRBJ1-1; d_gene: .; CDR3aa: CASSPQPNTEAFF; CDR3nt: TGTGCCAGCAGCCCCCAGCCGAACACTGAAGCTTTCTTT
v_gene: TRBV5-6; abundance: .; j_gene: TRBJ1-1; d_gene: .; CDR3aa: CASSGPDSDNTEAFF; CDR3nt: TGTGCCAGCAGCGGGCCGGACAGCGATAACACTGAAGCTTTCTTT
v_gene: TRBV5-5; abundance: .; j_gene: TRBJ1-1; d_gene: TRBD1; CDR3aa: CASSLFRGLDTEAFF; CDR3nt: TGTGCCAGCAGCTTGTTTAGGGGGCTGGACACTGAAGCTTTCTTT
v_gene: TRBV6-5; abundance: .; j_gene: TRBJ1-1; d_gene: .; CDR3aa: CASSYSRVGEAFF; CDR3nt: TGTGCCAGCAGTTACTCTAGGGTGGGGGAAGCTTTCTTT
v_gene: TRBV28; abundance: .; j_gene: TRBJ2-3; d_gene: .; CDR3aa: CASSFLANTDTQYF; CDR3nt: TGTGCCAGCAGTTTCCTAGCGAACACAGATACGCAGTATTTT
v_gene: TRBV7-2; abundance: .; j_gene: TRBJ2-2; d_gene: TRBD1; CDR3aa: CASSVDRARIRTGELFF; CDR3nt: TGTGCCAGCAGCGTAGACAGGGCCAGAATTAGGACCGGGGAGCTGTTTTTT
v_gene: TRBV5-8; abundance: .; j_gene: TRBJ1-2; d_gene: .; CDR3aa: CASSLRWYGYTF; CDR3nt: TGTGCCAGCAGCTTAAGATGGTATGGCTACACCTTC
v_gene: TRBV7-2; abundance: .; j_gene: TRBJ1-3; d_gene: .; CDR3aa: CASSLGSTAGNTIYF; CDR3nt: TGTGCCAGCAGCTTGGGGAGTACCGCCGGGAACACCATATATTTT
v_gene: TRBV28; abundance: .; j_gene: TRBJ1-1; d_gene: .; CDR3aa: CASGGNTEAFF; CDR3nt: TGTGCCAGCGGGGGAAACACTGAAGCTTTCTTT
v_gene: TRBV30; abundance: .; j_gene: TRBJ2-1; d_gene: TRBD2; CDR3aa: CAWSWASGRNEQFF; CDR3nt: TGTGCCTGGAGTTGGGCTAGCGGCCGTAATGAGCAGTTCTTC
v_gene: TRBV5-1; abundance: .; j_gene: TRBJ2-1; d_gene: TRBD1; CDR3aa: CASSSGTASSYNEQFF; CDR3nt: TGCGCCAGCAGCTCCGGGACAGCTAGCTCCTACAATGAGCAGTTCTTC
v_gene: TRBV6-5; abundance: .; j_gene: TRBJ2-1; d_gene: TRBD2; CDR3aa: CASSYSVAGVHEQFF; CDR3nt: TGTGCCAGCAGTTACTCTGTAGCGGGAGTTCATGAGCAGTTCTTC
v_gene: TRBV5-4; abundance: .; j_gene: TRBJ2-1; d_gene: .; CDR3aa: CASSLGGSGYNEQFF; CDR3nt: TGTGCCAGCAGCTTGGGGGGGAGCGGTTACAATGAGCAGTTCTTC
v_gene: TRBV30; abundance: .; j_gene: TRBJ2-1; d_gene: .; CDR3aa: CAWADYNEQFF; CDR3nt: TGTGCCTGGGCCGATTACAATGAGCAGTTCTTC
v_gene: TRBV28; abundance: .; j_gene: TRBJ2-2; d_gene: TRBD2; CDR3aa: CASSLRLLAGGPISGELFF; CDR3nt: TGTGCCAGCAGTTTAAGATTACTAGCGGGAGGCCCGATTAGCGGGGAGCTGTTTTTT
v_gene: TRBV5-1; abundance: .; j_gene: TRBJ1-4; d_gene: TRBD1; CDR3aa: CASSFDPGQGREKLFF; CDR3nt: TGCGCCAGCAGCTTCGATCCGGGACAGGGTCGGGAAAAACTGTTTTTT
v_gene: TRBV4-1; abundance: .; j_gene: TRBJ2-3; d_gene: TRBD2; CDR3aa: CASSRLGLAGEPDTQYF; CDR3nt: TGCGCCAGCAGCCGGTTGGGACTAGCGGGAGAGCCAGATACGCAGTATTTT
v_gene: TRBV5-1; abundance: once; j_gene: TRBJ1-3; d_gene: .; CDR3aa: CASSLSAGGNTIYF; CDR3nt: TGCGCCAGCAGCTTGTCGGCAGGGGGAAACACCATATATTTT
v_gene: TRBV4-3; abundance: .; j_gene: TRBJ2-5; d_gene: .; CDR3aa: CASSHETTTPRETQYF; CDR3nt: TGCGCCAGCAGCCATGAAACGACTACACCCCGGGAGACCCAGTACTTC
v_gene: TRBV5-8; abundance: .; j_gene: TRBJ2-7; d_gene: .; CDR3aa: CATTRGLPYEQYF; CDR3nt: TGTGCCACCACGAGGGGGTTGCCCTACGAGCAGTACTTC
v_gene: TRBV7-9; abundance: .; j_gene: TRBJ2-7; d_gene: .; CDR3aa: CASSLEVRGQAKDYEQYF; CDR3nt: TGTGCCAGCAGCTTAGAAGTACGGGGGCAGGCGAAAGACTACGAGCAGTACTTC
v_gene: TRBV6-1; abundance: .; j_gene: TRBJ1-5; d_gene: .; CDR3aa: CASSEATGAQHF; CDR3nt: TGTGCCAGCAGTGAAGCCACCGGGGCCCAGCATTTT
v_gene: TRBV6-6; abundance: .; j_gene: TRBJ2-7; d_gene: .; CDR3aa: CASSLNLYEQYF; CDR3nt: TGTGCCAGCAGCCTGAACCTCTACGAGCAGTACTTC
v_gene: TRBV19; abundance: .; j_gene: TRBJ2-5; d_gene: .; CDR3aa: CASSIGSGWGETQYF; CDR3nt: TGTGCCAGTAGTATAGGCTCTGGATGGGGAGAGACCCAGTACTTC
v_gene: TRBV2; abundance: .; j_gene: TRBJ1-4; d_gene: .; CDR3aa: CASSTQEKLFF; CDR3nt: TGTGCCAGCAGTACGCAAGAAAAACTGTTTTTT
v_gene: TRBV19; abundance: .; j_gene: TRBJ2-3; d_gene: .; CDR3aa: CASSLRSSGAPSTDTQYF; CDR3nt: TGTGCCAGTAGTTTGCGGAGTAGCGGAGCGCCTAGCACAGATACGCAGTATTTT
v_gene: TRBV7-2; abundance: .; j_gene: TRBJ1-2; d_gene: .; CDR3aa: CASSLGGRGMTNYGYTF; CDR3nt: TGTGCCAGCAGCTTAGGAGGCAGGGGCATGACTAACTATGGCTACACCTTC
v_gene: TRBV6-5; abundance: once; j_gene: TRBJ2-5; d_gene: TRBD2; CDR3aa: CASSYTRTSGQETQYF; CDR3nt: TGTGCCAGCAGTTACACCCGGACTAGCGGGCAAGAGACCCAGTACTTC
v_gene: TRBV6-6; abundance: .; j_gene: TRBJ1-4; d_gene: .; CDR3aa: CASNPKGVEKLFF; CDR3nt: TGTGCCAGCAATCCAAAGGGGGTTGAAAAACTGTTTTTT
v_gene: TRBV10-3; abundance: .; j_gene: TRBJ1-1; d_gene: .; CDR3aa: CAIRAQQGNTEAFF; CDR3nt: TGTGCCATCAGGGCCCAACAGGGAAACACTGAAGCTTTCTTT
v_gene: TRBV7-9; abundance: .; j_gene: TRBJ2-1; d_gene: TRBD2; CDR3aa: CASSPRSSGSINEQFF; CDR3nt: TGTGCCAGCAGCCCTCGGAGTAGCGGGAGCATCAATGAGCAGTTCTTC
v_gene: TRBV5-4; abundance: .; j_gene: TRBJ2-5; d_gene: TRBD1; CDR3aa: CASSLGDRGTQETQYF; CDR3nt: TGTGCCAGCAGCTTGGGGGACAGGGGGACCCAAGAGACCCAGTACTTC
v_gene: TRBV29-1; abundance: .; j_gene: TRBJ2-7; d_gene: .; CDR3aa: CSVVSQSGRSYEQYF; CDR3nt: TGCAGCGTTGTCTCACAGAGCGGACGCTCCTACGAGCAGTACTTC
v_gene: TRBV7-2; abundance: .; j_gene: TRBJ2-7; d_gene: .; CDR3aa: CASSLALGSSYEQYF; CDR3nt: TGTGCCAGCAGCTTAGCGCTGGGTTCCTCCTACGAGCAGTACTTC
v_gene: TRBV27; abundance: .; j_gene: TRBJ2-2; d_gene: .; CDR3aa: CASSLYWAAPRELFF; CDR3nt: TGTGCCAGCAGTTTATACTGGGCCGCCCCCCGGGAGCTGTTTTTT
v_gene: TRBV28; abundance: .; j_gene: TRBJ1-6; d_gene: .; CDR3aa: CASSLPAGHGYSPLHF; CDR3nt: TGTGCCAGCAGTTTACCGGCAGGGCATGGTTATTCACCCCTCCACTTT